This T cell receptor beta chain was captured by sequencing in a study of blood T cell repertoires in COVID-19. Adults between roughly 18 and 100 years of age took part from fewer than 30 US areas. Participants reported their clinical history, and cohort assignment relied on those reports. Authors' analysis steps: Estimates of nucleated cell counts were drawn from the amplification of reference gene primers. Only in-frame clones appear in the TCRdb table, and some are missing; sequencing was by immunoSEQ multiplex PCR. V and J calls and clone size follow that table, whereas D and trimming were derived from the DNA. The table lists 320,000 or so clones, around 90% of them singletons, with over 4% in the top ten. Input material: PBMCs or T cells enriched from blood (not recorded which). This receptor was identified in a man aged 60-69 years who had recovered from COVID-19.

For the CDR3, the DNA is TGTGCCAGCAGTTTAGGCCCGGGACAGGACACTGAAGCTTTCTTT. Translating gives CASSLGPGQDTEAFF. V and J are TRBV28 and TRBJ1-1, with 8 bases identical to TRBD1. CDR1 is MDHEN, CDR2 SYDVKM, per germline. V lost 2 bases, J lost 3 bases, and 5 bases stayed unmatched. The CDR3 is 15 residues long.